The 19 T cell receptor beta chains reported below all come from one sample, sequenced in a study of PD-1 blockade in classical Hodgkin lymphoma. Only in-frame clones appear in the TCRdb table, and some are missing; sequencing was by immunoSEQ multiplex PCR. The sample records tens of thousands of clones, approximately 89% being singletons. Time point noted: cycle 4 day 1 (C4D1), after more than five weeks of nivolumab. Each patient relapsed following autologous stem cell transplantation, and prior brentuximab vedotin exposure differed. Magnetic negative selection was used to purify CD4+ T cells from thawed PBMCs. Sequenced material: CD4+ T cells from blood, taken before the fourth cycle of nivolumab. The receptor source for this set is a human donor with classical Hodgkin lymphoma.

This clone came up once. The chain has TRBV19 and TRBJ1-1, with a weak D call TRBD1 (6 bases). Trimming left V 7 bases short and J 1 base short, with 13 bases between. Looked up from germline, CDR1 is LNHDA and CDR2 is SQIVND (reference sequence). The CDR3 spans 14 residues. The CDR3 nucleotides are TGTGCCAGTAATAACAGGGAGTGGAACACTGAAGCTTTCTTT. Its translation is CASNNREWNTEAFF.

Remarks on this clone: Sequence at one end of the junction differs from germline and may be a read error. J is TRBJ2-1 and V is TRBV11-3; TRBD2 aligns across 8 bases. The CDR3 has 17 amino acids. CDR1 is SGHNT and CDR2 is YENEEA in the germline V gene. The DNA for the CDR3 is TGTGCCAGCAGCCTAGAGGGTCGGTCGGGAGGGTACAATGAGCAGTTCTTC. Amino acids: CASSLEGRSGGYNEQFF.

This chain connects TRBV19 to TRBJ1-1; maybe TRBD1 (5 bases). In germline, CDR1 is LNHDA, CDR2 SQIVND (reference sequence). This CDR3 has 15 amino acids. Trimming took off 5 bases at V and 1 base at J, with 14 bases between the two ends. The CDR3 is CASSEMGRWNTEAFF. CDR3 in DNA: TGTGCCAGTAGTGAAATGGGACGGTGGAACACTGAAGCTTTCTTT. The whole variable domain, filled in from reference TRBV19 and TRBJ1-1, reads DGGITQSPKYLFRKEGQNVTLSCEQNLNHDAMYWYRQDPGQGLRLIYYSQIVNDFQKGDIAEGYSVSREKKESFPLTVTSAQKNPTAFYLCASSEMGRWNTEAFFGQGTRLTVV.

The chain uses TRBV9 and TRBJ2-5; TRBD1 is a possible D gene (5 bases). Germline CDR1 reads SGDLS; CDR2 reads YYNGEE. This CDR3 comprises 15 residues. V was cut by 1 base and J by 2 bases, with 12 bases left in between. The CDR3 loop reads CASSVSAGLQETQYF. The CDR3 coding sequence is TGTGCCAGCAGCGTATCGGCAGGGCTACAAGAGACCCAGTACTTC. The full variable domain, rest sourced from reference TRBV9 and TRBJ2-5, is DSGVTQTPKHLITATGQRVTLRCSPRSGDLSVYWYQQSLDQGLQFLIQYYNGEERAKGNILERFSAQQFPDLHSELNLSSLELGDSALYFCASSVSAGLQETQYFGPGTRLLVL.

This chain links TRBV5-1 with TRBJ1-1; perhaps TRBD1 as D (6 bases). V lost 0 bases to trimming and J lost 5 bases, with 17 bases between them. Per the germline V gene, CDR1 is SGHRS and CDR2 is YFSETQ. The CDR3 totals 16 residues. In DNA, the CDR3 is TGCGCCAGCAGCTTGGCCCCGGCTTCAGGGGCAACTGAAGCTTTCTTT. Amino acid sequence: CASSLAPASGATEAFF.

The V gene is TRBV30, the J gene TRBJ1-1; D is ambiguous. The CDR3 covers 11 residues. Trimming pared 3 bases from V and 1 base from J, leaving 3 bases between. CDR1 and CDR2 from the germline V gene are GTSNPN and SVGIG (reference sequence). CDR3 residues: CAWRGNTEAFF. The DNA of the CDR3 is TGTGCCTGGAGGGGGAACACTGAAGCTTTCTTT. The variable domain in full, completed from reference TRBV30 and TRBJ1-1, reads SQTIHQWPATLVQPVGSPLSLECTVEGTSNPNLYWYRQAAGRGLQLLFYSVGIGQISSEVPQNLSASRPQDRQFILSSKKLLLSDSGFYLCAWRGNTEAFFGQGTRLTVV.

The chain couples TRBV27 to TRBJ1-3; D might be TRBD1 (5 bases). The CDR3 has 16 amino acids. In germline, CDR1 is MNHEY, CDR2 SMNVEV (reference sequence). Trimming removed 4 bases at V and 0 bases at J, with 13 bases between. The CDR3 protein is CASSYSGTHSGNTIYF. In nucleotides, the CDR3 is TGTGCCAGCAGTTATTCAGGGACCCACTCTGGAAACACCATATATTTT.

CDR3 bases: TGTGCCAGCAGTTACTCTTCTTTATTCGGGACTGAAGCTTTCTTT. Protein: CASSYSSLFGTEAFF. The chain combines TRBV6-5 with TRBJ1-1, with no clear D. The CDR3 has 15 residues. The V gene lost 0 bases and the J gene lost 5 bases, with 13 bases spanning the gap. Germline CDR1 reads MNHEY; CDR2 reads SVGAGI.

V usage is TRBV27 and J usage is TRBJ1-4, with a weak D call TRBD1 (5 bases). Trimming took 2 bases from V and 7 from J, leaving 8 bases between them. This CDR3 is 13 amino acids long. The V gene's germline CDR1 is MNHEY and CDR2 SMNVEV (reference sequence). Here the CDR3 DNA reads TGTGCCAGCAGTTTACGGGGCGCTGAAAAACTGTTTTTT. It encodes CASSLRGAEKLFF.

This clone was counted once. The chain links TRBV25-1 to TRBJ2-7, with 9 bases identical to TRBD1. Per germline, CDR1 MGHDK and CDR2 SYGVNS. Trimming cost V 3 bases and J 8 bases; bases outside gene matches: 5. CDR3 length equals 13 residues. The DNA for the CDR3 is TGTGCCAGCAGTGAGGGACAGGGCCATAAGCAGTACTTC. As protein: CASSEGQGHKQYF.

V is TRBV25-1 and J is TRBJ2-7, with D uncertain. The ends were cut back, 2 bases at V and 2 bases at J, with 13 bases in the middle. The CDR3 covers 15 residues. CDR1 is MGHDK, CDR2 SYGVNS, per germline. CDR3 amino acids: CASSEVGTPTYEQYF. As DNA, the CDR3 is TGTGCCAGCAGTGAAGTCGGAACCCCTACCTACGAGCAGTACTTC.

The rearrangement uses TRBV27 and TRBJ2-1; 11 nucleotides line up with TRBD2. Germline CDR1 is MNHEY and CDR2 is SMNVEV (reference sequence). Trimming removed 4 bases from V and 11 bases from J; junction bases left unmatched: 10. This CDR3 has 15 residues. As DNA, the CDR3 is TGTGCCAGCAGTTCATCGGGACTAGCGGCACAGAAGCAGTTCTTC. Its translation: CASSSSGLAAQKQFF.

The chain combines TRBV9 with TRBJ2-1; TRBD2 aligns across 10 bases. This CDR3 spans 15 amino acids. The V and J ends lost 4 bases and 10 bases, in that order; junction bases with no gene match: 11. Germline CDR1 is SGDLS and CDR2 is YYNGEE. CDR3 in amino acids: CASSPLAGAIGEQFF. The CDR3 nucleotides are TGTGCCAGCAGCCCTCTAGCGGGAGCGATAGGGGAGCAGTTCTTC.

This clone has just one count. V is TRBV7-2 and J is TRBJ1-2; a weak D match, TRBD1 (5 bases). V lost 4 bases, J lost 8 bases, and 17 bases lay in between. The germline V gene encodes CDR1 SGHTA and CDR2 FQGNSA. This CDR3 comprises 14 residues. The CDR3 loop reads CASSSGPSGQGYTF. CDR3 nucleotides: TGTGCCAGCAGCTCGGGACCGAGTGGGCAAGGCTACACCTTC.

In this sample, this clone turned up once. The V gene is TRBV5-4, the J gene TRBJ2-3, with D tentatively TRBD1 or TRBD2 (5 bases each). Per the germline V gene, CDR1 is SGHNT and CDR2 is YYREEE (reference sequence). V was trimmed by 3 bases and J by 2 bases, leaving 13 bases between them. This CDR3 is 15 amino acids long. CDR3 sequence (DNA): TGTGCCAGCAGCTACCCCGGGACCAACACAGATACGCAGTATTTT. Its translation is CASSYPGTNTDTQYF.

CDR3 sequence: CASSPGTGSNTIYF. CDR3 DNA: TGTGCCAGCAGCCCAGGGACAGGTTCAAACACCATATATTTT. This chain links TRBV5-4 with TRBJ1-3, with TRBD1 identical over 8 bases. After removal of 4 bases from V and 6 bases from J, the junction contained 6 bases not matched to a gene. Looked up from germline, CDR1 is SGHNT and CDR2 is YYREEE (reference sequence). This CDR3 comprises 14 residues.

The genes are TRBV2 and TRBJ2-1; perhaps D is TRBD1 or TRBD2 (5 bases each). Trimming removed 0 bases from V and 8 bases from J, with 5 bases in between. CDR3 length: 12 amino acids. CDR1 and CDR2 from the germline V gene are SNHLY and FYNNEI. The CDR3 DNA follows: TGTGCCAGCAGTGAAGCGGGGGATGAGCAGTTCTTC. Encoded protein: CASSEAGDEQFF.

This clone was seen just once. This chain joins TRBV4-1 and TRBJ1-5, with D uncertain. The CDR3 has 16 amino acids. Per the germline V gene, CDR1 is MGHRA and CDR2 is YSYEKL. With 0 bases removed from V and 4 bases from J, the gap between germline ends came to 13 bases. The CDR3 reads CASSQDGGIGNQPQHF. Here the CDR3 DNA reads TGCGCCAGCAGCCAAGACGGCGGTATTGGTAATCAGCCCCAGCATTTT.

The chain employs TRBV19 and TRBJ1-2; 7 nucleotides align to TRBD1. CDR3 size: 14 residues. The J segment lost 0 bases and the V segment lost 7 bases, leaving 5 bases of the junction unmatched. Germline CDR1 and CDR2: LNHDA and SQIVND (reference sequence). The CDR3 reads CASKTGETNYGYTF. The CDR3, as DNA: TGTGCCAGTAAAACAGGGGAGACTAACTATGGCTACACCTTC. Using reference TRBV19 and TRBJ1-2 for the parts outside the CDR3, the full variable domain is DGGITQSPKYLFRKEGQNVTLSCEQNLNHDAMYWYRQDPGQGLRLIYYSQIVNDFQKGDIAEGYSVSREKKESFPLTVTSAQKNPTAFYLCASKTGETNYGYTFGSGTRLTVV.